This T cell receptor beta chain was captured by sequencing in a study of T cell responses to AZD1222 COVID-19 vaccine (dated by TCRdb to about 2021). At the level of the whole study: A total of over 230 trial participants underwent TCR sequencing, of whom 200 to 220 had received two doses of AZD1222 and approximately 26 had received two doses of the MenACWY control vaccine. Trial participants were enrolled into age subgroups of 18-55, 56-69 and 70-plus years, which contained about 150, 28 and 57 TCR-sequenced participants, respectively. What the authors observed across the whole study: Most participants were white British and females outnumbered males, and the authors suggested that clonal diversity may have been underestimated. Epitopes outside the regions mutated in the B.1.351 and B.1.1.7 variants were reportedly recognized by nearly half of the unique spike-specific TCRs. A significant rise in spike-specific TCR breadth and depth was observed after two AZD1222 doses relative to day 0 and relative to MenACWY recipients. The vaccine-associated CD4 TCRs covered the entire spike protein, and the dominant responses fell in regions 160-218 and 743-854. No day 14 peak-response samples were available, so repertoires were characterized only after the peak T cell response. Conclusions about previously exposed vaccinees are limited because only 6 or 7 AZD1222 recipients were SARS-CoV-2 seropositive at baseline. In the small 56-69-year group, the increase in depth fell short of significance, most likely because of low power.

The CDR3 regions of human TCRbeta chains were analyzed by immunosequencing. Under the source paper's analysis protocol: TCRs in the repertoires were matched against a reference library of SARS-CoV-2-specific TCRs that had been generated with the MIRA antigen-specificity platform. Breadth meant the fraction of unique TCRs that were SARS-CoV-2-associated, whereas depth meant the fraction of total T cells that were SARS-CoV-2-associated. Using the MIRA data, each spike-specific TCR was mapped to the spike region that the TCR reacts to and placed in a CD4 or CD8 class. Log10-transformed breadth and depth values were compared by one-way ANOVA with Sidak's multiple comparisons tests. TCRdb took this table from immuneACCESS and kept in-frame rearrangements with V and J called. Such tables lack part of the clones; where checked against another copy, unresolved V genes explain under half of the gap, and the rest is unexplained. The V and J calls and the clone size are those of that table, but D and trimming were determined from the DNA. This sample holds around 150,000 clones; 70% to 90% were observed only once. Of the sample, roughly 4.3% falls within the top ten clones.

The CDR3 has 16 amino acids, counting the end cysteine and phenylalanine. Only the CDR3 DNA stays, 48 bases, in frame from base 1. Clipping removes 2 bases from V and 4 bases from J, with 10 as the unmatched junction base count. This clone was seen just once. No antigen is known for it. Qualities for individual bases were not recorded, and no much larger clone is one base off. The time point tag for this specimen amounts to: about 28 days (+/-7) after the second vaccine dose. AZD1222 recipients given second doses at about 4 weeks or at about 12 weeks were pooled, since spike-specific TCR depth and breadth were not found to differ between the two schedules. Vaccinee samples were obtained from the UK trials COV001 and COV002, which included a single-blind randomized controlled phase 2/3 trial of AZD1222 (ChAdOx1 nCoV-19) in healthy adults. Trial participant PBMC samples were collected at day 0 and day 28 after the second dose for TCRbeta chain sequencing.

The chain was built from TRBV23-1 and TRBJ1-2; 7 nucleotides in the junction match TRBD1. TRBV23-1 is filed as an ORF, its function uncertain. The sample here was peripheral blood, taken 28 days after the second AZD1222 dose. This TCR derives from an adult who received the AZD1222 COVID-19 vaccine. The CDR3 in this case is CASSQNRDRILYGYTF. In nucleotide form, the sequence is TGCGCCAGCAGTCAAAATAGGGACAGAATTCTCTATGGCTACACCTTC.